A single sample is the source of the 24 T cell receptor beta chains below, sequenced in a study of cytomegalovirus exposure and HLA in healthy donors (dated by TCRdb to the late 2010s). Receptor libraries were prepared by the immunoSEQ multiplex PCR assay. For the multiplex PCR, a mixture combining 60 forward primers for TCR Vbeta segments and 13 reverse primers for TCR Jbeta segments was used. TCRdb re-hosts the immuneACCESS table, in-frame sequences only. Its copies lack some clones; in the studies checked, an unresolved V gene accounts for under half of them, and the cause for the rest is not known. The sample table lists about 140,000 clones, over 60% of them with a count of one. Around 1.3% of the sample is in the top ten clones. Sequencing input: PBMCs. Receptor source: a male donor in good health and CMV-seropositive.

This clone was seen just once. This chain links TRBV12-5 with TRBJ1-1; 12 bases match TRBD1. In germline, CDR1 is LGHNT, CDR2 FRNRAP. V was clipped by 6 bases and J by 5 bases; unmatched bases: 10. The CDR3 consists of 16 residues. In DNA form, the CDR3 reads TGTGCTAGTGGATCCGGGACAGGGGGCTTAGGGACTGAAGCTTTCTTT. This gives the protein CASGSGTGGLGTEAFF.

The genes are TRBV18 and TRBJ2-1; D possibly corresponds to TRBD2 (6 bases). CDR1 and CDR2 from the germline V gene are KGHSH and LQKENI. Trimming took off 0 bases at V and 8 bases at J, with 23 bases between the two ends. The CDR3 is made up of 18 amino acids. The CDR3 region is CASSPPGLGGGHVHEQFF. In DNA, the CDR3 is TGTGCCAGCTCACCACCGGGGCTGGGGGGAGGCCACGTCCATGAGCAGTTCTTC.

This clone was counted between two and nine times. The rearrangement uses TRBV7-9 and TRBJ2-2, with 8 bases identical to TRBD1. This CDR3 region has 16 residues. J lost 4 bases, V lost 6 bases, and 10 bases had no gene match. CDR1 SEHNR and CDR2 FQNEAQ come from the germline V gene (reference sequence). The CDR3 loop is CASRTPGQAITGELFF. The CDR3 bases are TGTGCCAGCAGAACACCGGGACAGGCGATCACCGGGGAGCTGTTTTTT.

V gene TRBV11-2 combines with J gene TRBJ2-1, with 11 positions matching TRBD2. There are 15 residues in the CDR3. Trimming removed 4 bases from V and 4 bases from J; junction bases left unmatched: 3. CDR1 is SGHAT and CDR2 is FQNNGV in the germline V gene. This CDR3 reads CASSWGLADYNEQFF. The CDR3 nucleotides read TGTGCCAGCAGCTGGGGACTAGCGGATTACAATGAGCAGTTCTTC.

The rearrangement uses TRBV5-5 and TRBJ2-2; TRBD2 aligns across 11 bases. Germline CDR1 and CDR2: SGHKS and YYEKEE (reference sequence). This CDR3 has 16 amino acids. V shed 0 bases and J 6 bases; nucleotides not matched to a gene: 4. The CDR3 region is CASSLVASGRSGELFF. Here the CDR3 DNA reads TGTGCCAGCAGCTTGGTGGCTAGCGGGAGGTCCGGGGAGCTGTTTTTT. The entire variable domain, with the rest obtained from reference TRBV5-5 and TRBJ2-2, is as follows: DAGVTQSPTHLIKTRGQQVTLRCSPISGHKSVSWYQQVLGQGPQFIFQYYEKEERGRGNFPDRFSARQFPNYSSELNVNALLLGDSALYLCASSLVASGRSGELFFGEGSRLTVL.

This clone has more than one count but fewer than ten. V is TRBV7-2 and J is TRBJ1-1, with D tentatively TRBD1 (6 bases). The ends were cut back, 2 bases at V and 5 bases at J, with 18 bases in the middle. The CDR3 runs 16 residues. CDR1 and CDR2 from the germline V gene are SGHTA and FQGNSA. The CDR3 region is CASSLIFGGLGTEAFF. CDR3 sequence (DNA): TGTGCCAGCAGCTTAATCTTCGGGGGGCTGGGAACTGAAGCTTTCTTT.

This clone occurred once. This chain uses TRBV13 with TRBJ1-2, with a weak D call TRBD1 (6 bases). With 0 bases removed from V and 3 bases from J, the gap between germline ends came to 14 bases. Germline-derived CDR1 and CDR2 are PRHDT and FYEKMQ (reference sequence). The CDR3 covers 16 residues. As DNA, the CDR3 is TGTGCCAGCAGCTTAGGTCGCACAGGGCCCTACTATGGCTACACCTTC. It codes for CASSLGRTGPYYGYTF. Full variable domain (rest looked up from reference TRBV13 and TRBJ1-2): AAGVIQSPRHLIKEKRETATLKCYPIPRHDTVYWYQQGPGQDPQFLISFYEKMQSDKGSIPDRFSAQQFSDYHSELNMSSLELGDSALYFCASSLGRTGPYYGYTFGSGTRLTVV.

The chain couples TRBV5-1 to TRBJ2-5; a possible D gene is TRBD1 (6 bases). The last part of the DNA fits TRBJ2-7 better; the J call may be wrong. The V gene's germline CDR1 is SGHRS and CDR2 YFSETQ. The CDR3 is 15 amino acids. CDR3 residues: CASSLSGTYTYEQYF. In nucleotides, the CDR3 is TGCGCCAGCAGCTTGTCCGGGACATACACCTACGAGCAGTACTTC.

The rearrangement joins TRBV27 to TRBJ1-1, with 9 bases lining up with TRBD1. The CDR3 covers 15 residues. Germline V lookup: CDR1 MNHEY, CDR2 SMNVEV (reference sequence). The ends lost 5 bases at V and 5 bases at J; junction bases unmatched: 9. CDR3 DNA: TGTGCCAGCAGTCTCTCCGGGACAGGGAGTACTGAAGCTTTCTTT. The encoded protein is CASSLSGTGSTEAFF.

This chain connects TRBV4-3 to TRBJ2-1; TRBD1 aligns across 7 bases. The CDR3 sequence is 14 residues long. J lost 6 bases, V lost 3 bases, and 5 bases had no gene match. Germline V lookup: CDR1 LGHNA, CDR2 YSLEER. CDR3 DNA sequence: TGCGCCAGCAGCCAGGGGACAGCCCGCAATGAGCAGTTCTTC. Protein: CASSQGTARNEQFF.

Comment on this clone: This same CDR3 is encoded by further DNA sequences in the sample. Written as DNA, the CDR3 is TGTGCCAGCAGCCTTTCAGGGAATCAGCCCCAGCATTTT. This gives the protein CASSLSGNQPQHF. The gene calls are TRBV27 and TRBJ1-5, with D perhaps TRBD1 (5 bases). V was cut by 6 bases and J by 4 bases, with 10 bases left in between. Per germline, CDR1 MNHEY and CDR2 SMNVEV (reference sequence). This CDR3 region has 13 residues.

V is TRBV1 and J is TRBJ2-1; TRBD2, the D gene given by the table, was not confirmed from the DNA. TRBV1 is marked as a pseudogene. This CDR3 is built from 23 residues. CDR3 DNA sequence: TGCACCAGCAGCCAAGATCTTCCCCCTACTAGCGGCGGGAGGAGGGGTTTCTACAATGAGCAGTTCTTC. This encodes CTSSQDLPPTSGGRRGFYNEQFF.

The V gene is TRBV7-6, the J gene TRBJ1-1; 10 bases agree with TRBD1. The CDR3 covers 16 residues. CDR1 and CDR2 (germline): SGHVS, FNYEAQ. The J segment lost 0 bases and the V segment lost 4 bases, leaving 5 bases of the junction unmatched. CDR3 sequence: CASSSRQGALNTEAFF. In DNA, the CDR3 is TGTGCCAGCAGCTCTCGACAGGGGGCCCTGAACACTGAAGCTTTCTTT.

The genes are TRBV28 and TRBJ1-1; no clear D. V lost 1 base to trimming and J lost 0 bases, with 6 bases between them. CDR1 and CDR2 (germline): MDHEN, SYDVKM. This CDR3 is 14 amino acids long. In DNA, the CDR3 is TGTGCCAGCAGTTTATCGCAGATGAACACTGAAGCTTTCTTT. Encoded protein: CASSLSQMNTEAFF. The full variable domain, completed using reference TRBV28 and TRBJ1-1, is DVKVTQSSRYLVKRTGEKVFLECVQDMDHENMFWYRQDPGLGLRLIYFSYDVKMKEKGDIPEGYSVSREKKERFSLILESASTNQTSMYLCASSLSQMNTEAFFGQGTRLTVV.

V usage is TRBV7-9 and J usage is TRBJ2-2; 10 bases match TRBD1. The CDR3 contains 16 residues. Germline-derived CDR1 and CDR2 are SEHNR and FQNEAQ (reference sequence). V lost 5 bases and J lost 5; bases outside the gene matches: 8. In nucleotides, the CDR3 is TGTGCCAGCAGCCCAGCCGACAGGGGGCTGACCGGGGAGCTGTTTTTT. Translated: CASSPADRGLTGELFF.

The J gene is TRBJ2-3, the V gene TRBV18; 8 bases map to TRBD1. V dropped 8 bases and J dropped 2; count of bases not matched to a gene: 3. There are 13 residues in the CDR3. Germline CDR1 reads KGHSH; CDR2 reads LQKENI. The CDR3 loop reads CASRTGPTDTQYF. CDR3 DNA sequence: TGTGCCAGCCGGACAGGGCCCACAGATACGCAGTATTTT.

The CDR3 DNA follows: TGTGCCAGCAGCTTGGGGACAGGGTACTATGGCTACACCTTC. It translates to CASSLGTGYYGYTF. The chain employs TRBV5-6 and TRBJ1-2, with 8 bases aligning to TRBD1. Germline loops: CDR1 SGHDT, CDR2 YYEEEE. The CDR3 sequence is 14 residues long. V was pared by 0 bases and J by 3 bases, with 1 base of the junction left unmatched.

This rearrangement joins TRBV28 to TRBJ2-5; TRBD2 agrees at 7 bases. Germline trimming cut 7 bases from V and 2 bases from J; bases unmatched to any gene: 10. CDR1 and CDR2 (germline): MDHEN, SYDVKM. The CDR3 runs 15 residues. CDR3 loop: CASKGAGEGQETQYF. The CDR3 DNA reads TGTGCCAGCAAAGGGGCGGGAGAGGGACAAGAGACCCAGTACTTC.

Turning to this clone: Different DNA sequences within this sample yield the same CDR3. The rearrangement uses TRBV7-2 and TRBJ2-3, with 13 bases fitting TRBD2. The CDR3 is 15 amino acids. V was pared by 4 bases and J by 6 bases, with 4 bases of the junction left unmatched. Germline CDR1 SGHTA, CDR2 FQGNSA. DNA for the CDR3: TGTGCCAGCAGCTGGGGACTAGCGGGGCCCGATACGCAGTATTTT. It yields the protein CASSWGLAGPDTQYF. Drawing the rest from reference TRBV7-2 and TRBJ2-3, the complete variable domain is GAGVSQSPSNKVTEKGKDVELRCDPISGHTALYWYRQSLGQGLEFLIYFQGNSAPDKSGLPSDRFSAERTGGSVSTLTIQRTQQEDSAVYLCASSWGLAGPDTQYFGPGTRLTVL.

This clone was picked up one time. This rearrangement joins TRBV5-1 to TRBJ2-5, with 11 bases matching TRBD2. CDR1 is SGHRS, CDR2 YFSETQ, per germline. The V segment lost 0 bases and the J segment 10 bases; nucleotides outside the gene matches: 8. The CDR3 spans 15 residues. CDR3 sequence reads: CASSLGFPSGGNQYF. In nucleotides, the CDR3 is TGCGCCAGCAGCTTGGGGTTTCCTAGCGGGGGGAACCAGTACTTC.

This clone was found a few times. The CDR3 sequence: CASDRGPSGANVLTF. The CDR3 nucleotides are TGTGCCAGCGACAGGGGTCCCTCTGGGGCCAACGTCCTGACTTTC. The J gene is TRBJ2-6, the V gene TRBV19; 8 positions agree with TRBD1. This CDR3 has 15 residues. CDR1 is LNHDA and CDR2 is SQIVND in the germline V gene (reference sequence). V dropped 9 bases and J dropped 0; count of bases not matched to a gene: 4. Using reference TRBV19 and TRBJ2-6 for the parts outside the CDR3, the full variable domain is DGGITQSPKYLFRKEGQNVTLSCEQNLNHDAMYWYRQDPGQGLRLIYYSQIVNDFQKGDIAEGYSVSREKKESFPLTVTSAQKNPTAFYLCASDRGPSGANVLTFGAGSRLTVL.

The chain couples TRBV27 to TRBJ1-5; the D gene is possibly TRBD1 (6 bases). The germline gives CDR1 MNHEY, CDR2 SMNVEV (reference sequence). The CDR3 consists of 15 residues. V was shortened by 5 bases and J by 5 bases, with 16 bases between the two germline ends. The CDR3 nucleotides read TGTGCCAGCAGTCTCGCAGGGGCTATAGATCAGCCCCAGCATTTT. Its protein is CASSLAGAIDQPQHF.

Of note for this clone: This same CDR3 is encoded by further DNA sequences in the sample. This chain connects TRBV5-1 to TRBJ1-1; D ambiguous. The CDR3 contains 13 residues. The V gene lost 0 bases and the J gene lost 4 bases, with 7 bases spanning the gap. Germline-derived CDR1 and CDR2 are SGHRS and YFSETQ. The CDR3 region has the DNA TGCGCCAGCAGCTTGGATCGGGTCACTGAAGCTTTCTTT. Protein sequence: CASSLDRVTEAFF.

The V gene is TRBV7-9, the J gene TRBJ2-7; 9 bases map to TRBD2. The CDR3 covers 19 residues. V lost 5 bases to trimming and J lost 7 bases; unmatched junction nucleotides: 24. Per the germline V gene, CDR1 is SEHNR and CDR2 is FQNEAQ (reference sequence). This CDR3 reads CASSPPIHHSGSGVGEQYF. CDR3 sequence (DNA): TGTGCCAGCAGCCCACCAATTCATCATAGCGGGAGCGGGGTCGGGGAGCAGTACTTC. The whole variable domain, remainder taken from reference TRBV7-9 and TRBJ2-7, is DTGVSQNPRHKITKRGQNVTFRCDPISEHNRLYWYRQTLGQGPEFLTYFQNEAQLEKSRLLSDRFSAERPKGSFSTLEIQRTEQGDSAMYLCASSPPIHHSGSGVGEQYFGPGTRLTVT.